This T cell receptor beta chain is from a study of blood T cells in healthy people across ages (dated by TCRdb to the mid-2010s). A note on the overall study: In model experiments, template switching captured about one uniquely barcoded TCR beta cDNA molecule for every two T cells. Using the same blood draw, the study looked at two additional independent replicas of 1 million unique cDNA reads for two donors, one aged 18 to 29 and the other aged 80 or older. The donors were split into four age groups: young (average about 16 years), middle-aged (roughly 39), aged (62) and long-lived (roughly 80). Age-related changes in TCR beta repertoire diversity were measured in the study by deep sequencing normalized with unique cDNA molecular identifiers. To avoid experimental bias, donors of different ages were spread randomly across the sequencing lanes.

Receptors were amplified or captured by 5' RACE. Reads for this sample came from an Illumina HiSeq 2500. A second PCR of roughly 6 to 11 cycles was run with a J-beta primer mix and a sample-barcoded 5' primer. A unique molecular identifier was introduced onto each TCR beta cDNA molecule by a template-switch 5' adaptor carrying 12 random nucleotides. Each sample yielded at least 2.5 million CDR3-containing paired-end reads. First-strand cDNA synthesis was performed from all RNA using the Mint cDNA synthesis kit, with priming by a TRBC-specific oligonucleotide. Following uracil-DNA glycosylase treatment, all cDNA underwent a first 18-cycle PCR with the universal primers M1SS and BC2_uni_R. Turning to the authors' computational methods: For normalization, 1 million high-quality reads, each with a distinct molecular identifier, were randomly selected from each sample. Instead of being binned into consensus sequences, reads with shared molecular identifiers were discarded. MiTCR, with a Q25 quality threshold and the strictest error-elimination algorithm, was used for CDR3 identification, clonotype clustering and error correction. Lower-bound total TCR beta diversity was estimated with a nonparametric unseen species model using Euler transformation. In TCRdb, the public reads were trimmed at Q25 with fastp and aligned with MiXCR, with productive beta chains retained. A single entry per CDR3 protein holds the most common genes and DNA from its merged rows. The V and J calls, along with clone size, are taken from TCRdb and not from the paper's own processing. This sample gives some 750,000 distinct CDR3 sequences in total; 22% of them show up just once. Jointly, the top ten make up about 22% of the sample.

This clonotype was detected a few times. Its antigen remains unidentified. Base-call qualities are not available, and no considerably larger clone is one nucleotide away. Broader findings and caveats from the paper: Because profiling used bulk unsorted PBMCs, naive and antigen-experienced compartments could not be compared conclusively. Donor CMV infection status was unknown, potentially confounding age-related changes in expanded clonotypes. Observed TCR beta diversity per million T cells fell roughly linearly with age, and a significant reduction was already apparent by age around 44. There was a strong correlation between observed TCR beta diversity and the percentage of naive T cells measured by flow cytometry. Estimates of total diversity based on one million sequenced T cells were considered lower bounds and underestimates. The long-lived group showed more naive CD4+ T cells, fewer expanded clones and increased TCR diversity than the aged group, suggesting age selection.

Donors were under 40 systemically healthy Caucasian individuals from Russia aged roughly 6 to 90 years. Each donor gave 8 to 10 milliliters of peripheral blood, collected into EDTA-treated Vacutainer tubes. Ficoll-Paque density-gradient centrifugation was used to isolate PBMCs, with at least 7 million per sample. Total RNA, at least 6 micrograms per sample, was extracted from PBMCs with Trizol reagent. The percentages of naive CD45RAhigh/CD27high T cells were determined by flow cytometry on a PBMC aliquot from every donor. V gives up 3 bases and J gives up 0 bases, and the segment between their germline ends measures 15 bases. The germline V gene (reference sequence) gives CDR1 as DFQATT and CDR2 as SNEGSKA. The CDR3 contains 16 residues, cysteine and phenylalanine counted. The retained sequence is limited to the CDR3, 48 bases, with the frame set at the first base.

Sequencing used blood. Recombination connected TRBV20-1 to TRBJ2-1, and possibly TRBD1, on 6 matching bases. The source is a man between 65 and 85 years old in good health. Read as DNA, the sequence is TGCAGTGCTAGGGCCCATGGACAGAGCTCCTACAATGAGCAGTTCTTC. Translated, this gives CSARAHGQSSYNEQFF.